This TCR beta chain was found in a study of neoadjuvant anti-PD-1 for oral cavity cancer. This CDR3 spans 14 amino acids. V lost 4 bases to trimming and J lost 4 bases; unmatched junction nucleotides: 2. Germline loops: CDR1 SGHTA, CDR2 FQGNSA. Specified time point: after neoadjuvant nivolumab, at surgical resection. Assay: immunoSEQ multiplex PCR; the TCRdb copy retains only in-frame clones and omits some. The table includes some 15,000 clones, about three quarters detected once. The clonotype was recovered from a person aged 35-79 years with oral cavity squamous cell carcinoma. Sequenced material: PBMCs, taken after nivolumab (anti-PD-1) treatment. The V call is TRBV7-2, the J call TRBJ2-7; 12 nucleotides align to TRBD1. CDR3 nucleotide sequence: TGTGCCAGCAGCTGGGACAGGGGGCTATACGAGCAGTACTTC. Residues: CASSWDRGLYEQYF.